This T cell receptor (beta chain) was sequenced in a study of blood T cell repertoires in COVID-19. Study information: T cells, B-cell-depleted T cells, or PBMCs provided the cDNA or gDNA that served as material.

Original data processing: Reference gene primer amplification gave nucleated cell count estimates. Only in-frame clones appear in the TCRdb table, and some are missing; sequencing was by immunoSEQ multiplex PCR. Clone size and V and J calls were adopted from that table, with D and trimming inferred from the DNA. The sample carries 250,000 or so clones, about four fifths recorded once. The germline V gene has CDR1 SGHVS and CDR2 FNYEAQ. Trimming pared 0 bases from V and 0 bases from J, leaving 6 bases between. The CDR3 has 16 residues. This TCR derives from an older man with acute or convalescent COVID-19. V is TRBV7-6 and J is TRBJ2-6; D is uncertain. Sequencing was carried out using peripheral blood. CDR3 DNA sequence: TGTGCCAGCAGCTTAGCGGCCAGCTCTGGGGCCAACGTCCTGACTTTC. Translating it yields CASSLAASSGANVLTF.